The rows below give T cell receptor beta chains drawn from one sample of a study of naive and memory T cell subsets. One entry per CDR3 protein, called by TCRdb with MiXCR from the UMI-ligation and nested PCR reads. The table lists approximately 140,000 distinct CDR3 sequences, roughly a fifth of them singletons. The specimen was naive CD8+ T cells from blood. The source is a human donor in good health. Each CDR3 is given with its conserved first and last residue. A D gene is named only where the DNA matches it firmly. Where a row states a size, it is once, few, many or the class of an expanded clone; other rows omit it.

V gene	D gene	J gene	clone size	CDR3 DNA	CDR3 protein
TRBV7-3	.	TRBJ2-1	.	TGTGCCAGCAGCCCGCCCGGGAGCGAGCAGTTCTTC	CASSPPGSEQFF
TRBV12-3/TRBV12-4	.	TRBJ2-7	few	TGTGCCAGCACCCCCGACAGGGGAGGGTACGAGCAGTACTTC	CASTPDRGGYEQYF
TRBV2	.	TRBJ2-7	.	TGTGCCAGCAGTGACTTAGACACTCTGAGCGAGCAGTACTTC	CASSDLDTLSEQYF
TRBV20-1	.	TRBJ2-7	few	TGCAGTGCTAGAAGGGGGGGGAACGAGCAGTACTTC	CSARRGGNEQYF
TRBV20-1	TRBD1	TRBJ2-7	.	TGCAGTGCTAGAGCTTCGGACAGGGGTTTCTACGAGCAGTACTTC	CSARASDRGFYEQYF
TRBV7-2	.	TRBJ2-7	.	TGTGCCAGCAGCTTAGTAGGGGGGGGGAGCTCCTACGAGCAGTACTTC	CASSLVGGGSSYEQYF
TRBV3-1	TRBD2	TRBJ2-1	.	TGTGCCAGCAGCCAAGCCCTAACTAGCGGGAGCGGCAATGAGCAGTTCTTC	CASSQALTSGSGNEQFF
TRBV6-2/TRBV6-3	TRBD1	TRBJ2-1	.	TGTGCCAGCAGTTTGCCCCGGGACAGGGCTAACTACGAGCAGTTCTTC	CASSLPRDRANYEQFF
TRBV7-2	.	TRBJ2-6	few	TGTGCCAGCAGCTTAAGCCCAGGGGGGGCCAACGTCCTGACTTTC	CASSLSPGGANVLTF
TRBV25-1	.	TRBJ1-6	few	TGTGCCAGCAGTGAACAAGATAGCGTCCCAGACTATGATTCACCCCTCCACTTT	CASSEQDSVPDYDSPLHF
TRBV5-1	TRBD2	TRBJ2-7	.	TGCGCCAGCAGCCCAAGTAGCGGGAGTCCCTACGAGCAGTACTTC	CASSPSSGSPYEQYF
TRBV6-5	.	TRBJ1-6	few	TGTGCCACCGGATTAGGGCCACCCTATAATTCACCCCTCCACTTT	CATGLGPPYNSPLHF
TRBV7-8	TRBD2	TRBJ2-7	few	TGTGCCAGCGGGGCTAGCGGGAGGCTCCGTCATTTCTACGAGCAGTACTTC	CASGASGRLRHFYEQYF
TRBV28	TRBD2	TRBJ2-2	few	TGTGCCAGCAGGAGCGGGACCTACACCGGGGAGCTGTTTTTT	CASRSGTYTGELFF
TRBV20-1	TRBD1	TRBJ1-6	many	TGCAGTGCTGGCCCGACAGGGATGGGTCGAGGGCCCTATAATTCACCCCTCCACTTT	CSAGPTGMGRGPYNSPLHF
TRBV3-1	.	TRBJ2-5	.	TGTGCCAGCAGCCATCCGTGGATACAAGAGACCCAGTACTTC	CASSHPWIQETQYF
TRBV4-1	.	TRBJ2-5	few	TGCGCCAGCAGCCAGCAAGAGAGGGAACTGGAGACCCAGTACTTC	CASSQQERELETQYF
TRBV6-2/TRBV6-3	.	TRBJ2-1	.	TGTGCCAGCAGGCACCCCGGACAGACCTACAATGAGCAGTTCTTC	CASRHPGQTYNEQFF
TRBV20-1	.	TRBJ1-5	.	TGCAGTGCTAGTCACCTCAATCAGCCCCAGCATTTT	CSASHLNQPQHF
TRBV5-1	TRBD2	TRBJ2-1	.	TGCGCCAGCAGCTTTAGCGGGACCCTTTACAATGAGCAGTTCTTC	CASSFSGTLYNEQFF
TRBV28	.	TRBJ2-2	few	TGTGCCAGCAGTTTATCCTATTACGCCGGGGAGCTGTTTTTT	CASSLSYYAGELFF
TRBV12-3/TRBV12-4	.	TRBJ2-3	.	TGTGCCAGCAAGGGGGGGACGCAGTATTTT	CASKGGTQYF
TRBV9	TRBD1	TRBJ2-7	.	TGTGCCAGCGGGACAGGGATTTGGTACGAGCAGTACTTC	CASGTGIWYEQYF
TRBV2	.	TRBJ1-1	few	TGTGCCAGCAGTGACCGCACTGACATGGGCAACACTGAAGCTTTTTTT	CASSDRTDMGNTEAFF
TRBV6-5	TRBD1	TRBJ1-5	few	TGTGCCAGCAGGAAACAGGGGACCGGGCAGCCCCAGCATTTT	CASRKQGTGQPQHF
TRBV29-1	.	TRBJ2-5	few	TGCAGCGTTGACAACCAAGAGACCCAGTACTTC	CSVDNQETQYF
TRBV29-1	.	TRBJ2-1	few	TGCAGCGTGGCAGGGTATGAGCAGTTCTTC	CSVAGYEQFF
TRBV7-3	TRBD2	TRBJ2-3	.	TGTGCCAGCAGCTATTTTGCGGGAGGGCAAACAGATACGCAGTATTTT	CASSYFAGGQTDTQYF
TRBV7-6	.	TRBJ2-6	few	TGTGCCAGCAGCTTAGAAGGGGGTCCCCTTCGTGGGGCCAACGTCCTGACTTTC	CASSLEGGPLRGANVLTF
TRBV2	TRBD2	TRBJ2-1	.	TGTGCCAGCAGTGACGGAGCGGGAGGGTTAAAAGAGCAGTTCTTC	CASSDGAGGLKEQFF
TRBV10-3	.	TRBJ2-2	few	TGTGCCACGTCTAACGGGGAGCTGTTTTTT	CATSNGELFF
TRBV4-1	.	TRBJ2-1	few	TGCGCCAGCAGCCAGAGCCTTTCCCCCTACAATGAGCAGTTCTTC	CASSQSLSPYNEQFF
TRBV28	.	TRBJ2-5	.	TGTGCCAGCAGTTTTGCCAATCAAGAGACCCAGTACTTC	CASSFANQETQYF
TRBV29-1	TRBD2	TRBJ2-1	.	TGCAGCGTTGAAGAAGGGCGGGAGGTCTACAATGAGCAGTTCTTC	CSVEEGREVYNEQFF
TRBV5-8	.	TRBJ2-1	.	TGTGCCAGCAGCTTGGATCTGACAGAATTATACAATGAGCAGTTCTTC	CASSLDLTELYNEQFF
TRBV7-2	.	TRBJ2-7	few	TGTGCCAGCAGCTTCTCCTTAGGGACTTCCTACGAGCAGTACTTC	CASSFSLGTSYEQYF
TRBV7-6	TRBD2	TRBJ2-1	.	TGTGCCAGCAGCTTAGGTAGCGGGAGTATTCATGAGCAGTTCTTC	CASSLGSGSIHEQFF
TRBV29-1	TRBD1	TRBJ2-1	many	TGCAGCGTTTCGGGACAGGGGACCCCCAATGAGCAGTTCTTC	CSVSGQGTPNEQFF
TRBV27	TRBD1	TRBJ1-1	few	TGTGCCAGCAGCCGACCTGGACAGGGCGGTCCTGAAGCTTTCTTT	CASSRPGQGGPEAFF
TRBV12-3/TRBV12-4	.	TRBJ2-1	few	TGTGCCAGCAGCCCGTATGAGCAGTTCTTC	CASSPYEQFF
TRBV28	TRBD2	TRBJ2-3	once	TGTGCCAGCAGTTTACCACCCCCGGGGACTAGCGGGAGGGCCTCTAGCACAGATACGCAGTATTTT	CASSLPPPGTSGRASSTDTQYF
TRBV7-8	.	TRBJ2-7	many	TGTGCCAGCAGCCCCACCTTCTACGAGCAGTACTTC	CASSPTFYEQYF
TRBV27	TRBD1	TRBJ2-3	few	TGTGCCAGCACCTACCTACAGGGGGGTGGCACAGATACGCAGTATTTT	CASTYLQGGGTDTQYF
TRBV12-3/TRBV12-4	.	TRBJ2-7	.	TGTGCCAGCGCCCCGGGAACAGGTCGCTCCTACGAGCAGTACTTC	CASAPGTGRSYEQYF
TRBV20-1	TRBD2	TRBJ2-2	.	TGCAGTGCTAGGGGGCACGGGACTAGCGGGAGTCAAGTTACCGGGGAGCTGTTTTTT	CSARGHGTSGSQVTGELFF
TRBV7-6	.	TRBJ2-1	.	TGTGCCAGCAGTCGGGACCCTGAGCAGTTCTTC	CASSRDPEQFF
TRBV28	.	TRBJ2-2	.	TGTGCCAGCAGTTTATGGGGCAAGAACACCGGGGAGCTGTTTTTT	CASSLWGKNTGELFF
TRBV28	.	TRBJ2-3	few	TGTGCCAGCAGTCCCCTTGTGACAGATACGCAGTATTTT	CASSPLVTDTQYF
TRBV2	.	TRBJ2-2	.	TGTGCCAGCAGTGACATTTCGAACACCGGGGAGCTGTTTTTT	CASSDISNTGELFF
TRBV19	.	TRBJ2-3	few	TGTGCCAGTAGTACTAGGACAGATACGCAGTATTTT	CASSTRTDTQYF
TRBV9	TRBD2	TRBJ2-1	.	TGTGCCAGCAGCGCCGGACTAGCGGGAGGGCCGCGAAATGAGCAGTTCTTC	CASSAGLAGGPRNEQFF
TRBV6-2/TRBV6-3	.	TRBJ2-1	.	TGTGCTTTGAGGCCAGGGCCGGGGAGGTACAATGAGCAGTTCTTC	CALRPGPGRYNEQFF
TRBV27	TRBD1	TRBJ2-1	.	TGTGCCAGCAGTATACAGGGGTCAAGCTCCTACAATGAGCAGTTCTTC	CASSIQGSSSYNEQFF
TRBV27	.	TRBJ1-1	few	TGTGCCAGCAGCCCATGGCTGAACACTGAAGCTTTCTTT	CASSPWLNTEAFF
TRBV6-5	.	TRBJ2-5	many	TGTGCCAGCAGTTACCGTCGCTACTCGGAAGAGACCCAGTACTTC	CASSYRRYSEETQYF
TRBV6-5	.	TRBJ2-5	few	TGTGCCAGCAGTTCACTCCTGGGGTGGAGCCAGTACTTC	CASSSLLGWSQYF
TRBV29-1	TRBD2	TRBJ2-1	.	TGCAGCGTTGAACTGGAACTAGCGAGGGAACATGAGCAGTTCTTC	CSVELELAREHEQFF
TRBV28	TRBD2	TRBJ2-5	.	TGTGCCAGCAGTTCACGACTAGCGCCACAAGAGACCCAGTACTTC	CASSSRLAPQETQYF